Below are 8 T cell receptor beta chains sequenced from a single sample in a study of beta chain features in type 1 diabetes. The investigators reverse transcribed all of the isolated RNA, so they sequenced expressed TCRB transcripts. Repertoires were generated with immunoSEQ multiplex PCR, while TCRdb's copy carries only in-frame clones and drops some. In the table there are about 300,000 clones, roughly 8% of which are singletons. The sample consisted of central memory CD4+ T cells from blood. The origin of the receptors is a woman under 30 in good health.

The chain carries TRBV18 and TRBJ1-5; D is ambiguous. V was shortened by 2 bases and J by 5 bases, with 10 bases between the two germline ends. Germline CDR1 and CDR2: KGHSH and LQKENI. The CDR3 runs to 14 residues. Here the CDR3 reads CASSPNGGDQPQHF. CDR3 nucleotides: TGTGCCAGCTCACCAAACGGCGGAGATCAGCCCCAGCATTTT.

The rearrangement joins TRBV4-1 to TRBJ2-5, with 8 bases fitting TRBD2. The CDR3 has 14 residues. The V gene's germline CDR1 is MGHRA and CDR2 YSYEKL. After removal of 3 bases from V and 5 bases from J, the junction contained 5 bases not matched to a gene. CDR3 loop: CASSHKPGGETQYF. CDR3 bases: TGCGCCAGCAGCCACAAGCCGGGAGGGGAGACCCAGTACTTC.

This chain uses TRBV6-1 with TRBJ2-3, with TRBD1 identical over 12 bases. The V and J ends lost 5 bases and 8 bases, in that order; junction bases with no gene match: 5. CDR1 MNHNS and CDR2 SASEGT come from the germline V gene. The CDR3 consists of 14 residues. The DNA of the CDR3 is TGTGCCAGCAGTCGGGACAGGGGGCAGGTTACGCAGTATTTT. This sequence encodes CASSRDRGQVTQYF.

The chain links TRBV28 to TRBJ2-1, with 14 bases lining up with TRBD2. V trimming: 3 bases; J trimming: 12 bases; junction bases outside the gene matches: 4. Per the germline V gene, CDR1 is MDHEN and CDR2 is SYDVKM. This CDR3 is 14 amino acids long. The CDR3 protein is CASSLTSGRAGQFF. In DNA form, the CDR3 reads TGTGCCAGCAGTTTGACTAGCGGGAGGGCCGGGCAGTTCTTC.

This clone was counted between two and nine times. This sample includes further DNA sequences coding for the same CDR3. The V call is TRBV18, the J call TRBJ1-2; D remains unclear. The CDR3 totals 13 residues. CDR1 KGHSH and CDR2 LQKENI come from the germline V gene. Trimming took 3 bases from V and 8 from J, leaving 13 bases between them. The CDR3 coding sequence is TGTGCCAGCTCACCTGGCGAACGTGGGGGCTACACCTTC. It is translated as CASSPGERGGYTF.

This clone was observed a few times. CDR3 loop: CASNRDYEQYF. The CDR3 bases are TGTGCCAGCAACCGTGACTACGAGCAGTACTTC. The gene calls are TRBV6-5 and TRBJ2-7, with no clear D. CDR3 length: 11 residues. The germline CDR1 and CDR2 sequences are MNHEY and SVGAGI. V was trimmed by 7 bases and J by 3 bases, leaving 7 bases between them.

The rearrangement links TRBV7-2 to TRBJ2-3, with D perhaps being TRBD1 or TRBD2 (6 bases each). Trimming took 1 base from V and 11 from J, leaving 22 bases between them. The CDR3 consists of 16 residues. Germline CDR1 and CDR2: SGHTA and FQGNSA. CDR3 nucleotides: TGTGCCAGCAGCTTAGACCATCAGCTAGGGGGGAGGATGCAGTATTTT. Amino acid sequence: CASSLDHQLGGRMQYF.

The gene calls are TRBV11-3 and TRBJ2-5; D gene ambiguous. The ends were cut back, 5 bases at V and 2 bases at J, with 12 bases in the middle. This CDR3 contains 14 residues. In germline, CDR1 is SGHNT, CDR2 YENEEA. This CDR3 reads CASSHPVAQETQYF. CDR3 sequence (DNA): TGTGCCAGCAGCCATCCAGTGGCTCAAGAGACCCAGTACTTC.